Listed below are T cell receptor beta chains from one sample, sequenced in a study of cytomegalovirus exposure and HLA in healthy donors. The repertoire was sequenced with immunoSEQ multiplex PCR; TCRdb's copy has only in-frame clones and lacks some. The profile shows some 250,000 clones, 75% to 90% of them singletons. Specimen: PBMCs. The receptors come from a young woman in good health and CMV-seropositive. The CDR3 runs from the conserved cysteine through the conserved F or W. Each record gives: CDR3 protein, CDR3 DNA, clone size, D gene, V gene, J gene. The D gene is left open where the match is weak. The size of a clone is reported for some rows only, either as once, few or many, or as a class for expanded clones.

CDR3aa: CASSYRSIGDYGYTF
CDR3nt: TGTGCCAGCTCATACAGGTCTATCGGAGACTATGGCTACACCTTC
abundance: .
d_gene: .
v_gene: TRBV18
j_gene: TRBJ1-2

CDR3aa: CATKTGGPRSNEQFF
CDR3nt: TGTGCCACAAAGACGGGGGGCCCCCGTAGCAATGAGCAGTTCTTC
abundance: .
d_gene: .
v_gene: TRBV19
j_gene: TRBJ2-1

CDR3aa: CASSQEGGRAAGELFF
CDR3nt: TGTGCCAGCAGCCAAGAAGGCGGGAGGGCCGCCGGGGAGCTGTTTTTT
abundance: .
d_gene: TRBD2
v_gene: TRBV4-2
j_gene: TRBJ2-2

CDR3aa: CAWSVAGQGKGYTF
CDR3nt: TGTGCCTGGAGTGTAGCTGGCCAGGGCAAAGGCTACACCTTC
abundance: once
d_gene: .
v_gene: TRBV30
j_gene: TRBJ1-2

CDR3aa: CASSLGQGNGYTF
CDR3nt: TGTGCCAGCAGCCTCGGACAGGGGAATGGCTACACCTTC
abundance: few
d_gene: TRBD1
v_gene: TRBV11-2
j_gene: TRBJ1-2

CDR3aa: CASSLGEAWVYF
CDR3nt: TGTGCCAGCAGCTTAGGAGAGGCGTGGGTGTACTTC
abundance: .
d_gene: .
v_gene: TRBV7-9
j_gene: TRBJ2-7

CDR3aa: CASGYYGYTF
CDR3nt: TGTGCCAGTGGCTACTATGGCTACACCTTC
abundance: .
d_gene: .
v_gene: TRBV19
j_gene: TRBJ1-2

CDR3aa: CASSLRGKAGLGGYTF
CDR3nt: TGTGCCAGCAGTTTACGAGGGAAGGCGGGCTTGGGAGGCTACACCTTC
abundance: .
d_gene: .
v_gene: TRBV27
j_gene: TRBJ1-2

CDR3aa: CALNSGSVADTQYF
CDR3nt: TGTGCCTTAAATAGCGGGAGCGTAGCAGATACGCAGTATTTT
abundance: .
d_gene: TRBD2
v_gene: TRBV30
j_gene: TRBJ2-3

CDR3aa: CASSSQGVSDYTF
CDR3nt: TGCGCCAGCAGCTCACAGGGGGTTAGTGACTACACCTTC
abundance: .
d_gene: TRBD1
v_gene: TRBV5-1
j_gene: TRBJ1-2

CDR3aa: CASKSGGTGYGYTF
CDR3nt: TGTGCCAGTAAATCAGGGGGCACGGGCTATGGCTACACCTTC
abundance: few
d_gene: TRBD1
v_gene: TRBV19
j_gene: TRBJ1-2

CDR3aa: CASNPLAGPEGELFF
CDR3nt: TGTGCCAGCAACCCACTAGCGGGCCCAGAGGGGGAGCTGTTTTTT
abundance: .
d_gene: TRBD2
v_gene: TRBV28
j_gene: TRBJ2-2

CDR3aa: CASSRQSASGNTIYF
CDR3nt: TGTGCCAGCAGCCGACAGTCCGCTTCTGGAAACACCATATATTTT
abundance: .
d_gene: .
v_gene: TRBV6-5
j_gene: TRBJ1-3

CDR3aa: CAISEAQKNTEAFF
CDR3nt: TGTGCCATCAGTGAGGCACAGAAGAACACTGAAGCTTTCTTT
abundance: .
d_gene: .
v_gene: TRBV10-3
j_gene: TRBJ1-1

CDR3aa: CASGEGLVLSEQFF
CDR3nt: TGTGCCAGCGGAGAGGGACTAGTGTTGTCTGAGCAGTTCTTC
abundance: .
d_gene: TRBD2
v_gene: TRBV6-5
j_gene: TRBJ2-1

CDR3aa: CSVGGASYEQYF
CDR3nt: TGCAGCGTTGGAGGAGCCTCCTACGAGCAGTACTTC
abundance: .
d_gene: .
v_gene: TRBV29-1
j_gene: TRBJ2-7

CDR3aa: CSVVGTRQGGEKLFF
CDR3nt: TGCAGCGTTGTTGGGACCCGGCAGGGGGGTGAAAAACTGTTTTTT
abundance: .
d_gene: TRBD1
v_gene: TRBV29-1
j_gene: TRBJ1-4

CDR3aa: CASNLGTSGNTDTQYF
CDR3nt: TGTGCCAGCAACCTAGGGACTAGCGGGAACACAGATACGCAGTATTTT
abundance: .
d_gene: TRBD2
v_gene: TRBV7-9
j_gene: TRBJ2-3

CDR3aa: CASSLSVGGSDEQYF
CDR3nt: TGCGCCAGCAGCTTGTCGGTAGGCGGGTCCGACGAGCAGTACTTC
abundance: .
d_gene: .
v_gene: TRBV5-1
j_gene: TRBJ2-7

CDR3aa: CASSRLAGPPPNEQFF
CDR3nt: TGCGCCAGCAGCCGATTAGCGGGACCGCCCCCCAATGAGCAGTTCTTC
abundance: .
d_gene: TRBD2
v_gene: TRBV5-1
j_gene: TRBJ2-1

CDR3aa: CASSERSGRYGYTF
CDR3nt: TGCGCCAGCAGTGAGAGGTCAGGGCGGTATGGCTACACCTTC
abundance: .
d_gene: .
v_gene: TRBV10-2
j_gene: TRBJ1-2